This is a list of T cell receptor beta chains from one sample in a study of human T cells and chemical hapten exposure. TCRdb re-called the RACE reads through MiXCR, storing one row per CDR3 protein. The table records around 42,000 distinct CDR3 sequences, approximately 3.5% of them present only once. The sample consisted of whole blood, taken in connection with sensitization to the hapten diphenylcyclopropenone (DPC). The receptor set was obtained from a man in his forties with alopecia areata. Some clones in this sample may be carry-over from other donors' samples. Both conserved end residues are part of each CDR3. Each record gives: CDR3 protein, CDR3 DNA, clone size, D gene, J gene, V gene. A D gene is named only where the DNA matches it firmly. Expanded clones are given a class, and other clones once, few, many or no size at all.

CDR3aa: CASSSGSGVDTQYF; CDR3nt: TGTGCCAGCAGCTCCGGGTCAGGAGTAGATACGCAGTATTTT; abundance: many; d_gene: .; j_gene: TRBJ2-3; v_gene: TRBV7-9
CDR3aa: CASSLPEAGNEQFF; CDR3nt: TGTGCCAGCAGCTTGCCAGAAGCGGGCAATGAGCAGTTCTTC; abundance: few; d_gene: .; j_gene: TRBJ2-1; v_gene: TRBV5-4
CDR3aa: CASSLSRYNEQFF; CDR3nt: TGTGCCAGCAGCTTGTCCCGTTACAATGAGCAGTTCTTC; abundance: many; d_gene: .; j_gene: TRBJ2-1; v_gene: TRBV11-2
CDR3aa: CASSVAGHYEQYF; CDR3nt: TGTGCCAGCAGTGTTGCGGGTCACTACGAGCAGTACTTC; abundance: many; d_gene: .; j_gene: TRBJ2-7; v_gene: TRBV2
CDR3aa: CASSEARETQYF; CDR3nt: TGTGCCAGCAGTGAGGCCAGGGAGACCCAGTACTTC; abundance: .; d_gene: .; j_gene: TRBJ2-5; v_gene: TRBV25-1
CDR3aa: CASSLFGSPHEQYF; CDR3nt: TGTGCCAGCAGTTTATTCGGGAGCCCCCACGAGCAGTACTTC; abundance: many; d_gene: .; j_gene: TRBJ2-7; v_gene: TRBV27
CDR3aa: CASSAGLGYEQYF; CDR3nt: TGTGCCAGCAGCGCGGGACTAGGCTACGAGCAGTACTTC; abundance: few; d_gene: TRBD2; j_gene: TRBJ2-7; v_gene: TRBV9
CDR3aa: CASSYGQGFRQPQHF; CDR3nt: TGTGCCAGCAGTTATGGGCAGGGTTTTCGTCAGCCCCAGCATTTT; abundance: .; d_gene: .; j_gene: TRBJ1-5; v_gene: TRBV28
CDR3aa: CASSSQIRLAGGPPQFF; CDR3nt: TGTGCCAGCAGTTCCCAAATTAGACTAGCGGGAGGGCCCCCGCAGTTCTTC; abundance: many; d_gene: TRBD2; j_gene: TRBJ2-1; v_gene: TRBV28
CDR3aa: CASSPPGGTDTQYF; CDR3nt: TGTGCCAGCAGTCCTCCTGGGGGGACAGATACGCAGTATTTT; abundance: many; d_gene: .; j_gene: TRBJ2-3; v_gene: TRBV28
CDR3aa: CASSDVTGGNNQPQHF; CDR3nt: TGTGCCAGCAGTGACGTCACAGGGGGGAACAATCAGCCCCAGCATTTT; abundance: .; d_gene: TRBD1; j_gene: TRBJ1-5; v_gene: TRBV2
CDR3aa: CASSFPAAGRNPEAFF; CDR3nt: TGTGCCAGCAGCTTTCCAGCGGCAGGCCGGAACCCTGAAGCTTTCTTT; abundance: .; d_gene: .; j_gene: TRBJ1-1; v_gene: TRBV7-9
CDR3aa: CASSSRNEKLFF; CDR3nt: TGTGCCAGCAGCTCGAGGAATGAAAAACTGTTTTTT; abundance: .; d_gene: .; j_gene: TRBJ1-4; v_gene: TRBV6-1